Each of the 14 T cell receptor beta chains below was sequenced from the same sample in a study of OX40 agonist ivuxolimab in advanced cancers. Only in-frame clones appear in the TCRdb table, and some are missing; sequencing was by immunoSEQ multiplex PCR. The sample holds under 75,000 clones; roughly 91% are singletons and the top ten take around 25%. The sequenced sample was CD4+ or CD8+ T cells sorted from blood, obtained in a trial of the OX40 agonist ivuxolimab. All receptors derive from an adult with an advanced solid tumor such as melanoma, head and neck, liver or kidney cancer.

This chain joins TRBV9 and TRBJ2-2; 11 bases agree with TRBD2. This CDR3 region has 18 residues. The J segment lost 6 bases and the V segment lost 0 bases, leaving 10 bases of the junction unmatched. Looked up from germline, CDR1 is SGDLS and CDR2 is YYNGEE. The CDR3 protein is CASSVDPTSGRPSGELFF. The CDR3 DNA reads as TGTGCCAGCAGCGTAGACCCTACTAGCGGGAGACCATCCGGGGAGCTGTTTTTT.

In its sample, this clone was seen a few times. The chain joins TRBV30 to TRBJ1-1, with D unclear. Between the trimmed V and J ends, which lost 5 bases and 1 base, there was a span of 5 bases. Germline-derived CDR1 and CDR2 are GTSNPN and SVGIG (reference sequence). The CDR3 extends over 11 amino acids. The CDR3 nucleotides read TGTGCCTGGGCACAGAACACTGAAGCTTTCTTT. It is translated as CAWAQNTEAFF. The full variable domain, its missing parts supplied by reference TRBV30 and TRBJ1-1, is SQTIHQWPATLVQPVGSPLSLECTVEGTSNPNLYWYRQAAGRGLQLLFYSVGIGQISSEVPQNLSASRPQDRQFILSSKKLLLSDSGFYLCAWAQNTEAFFGQGTRLTVV.

The chain couples TRBV28 to TRBJ2-2; D remains unclear. Germline-derived CDR1 and CDR2 are MDHEN and SYDVKM. The V and J ends lost 5 bases and 1 base respectively, with 8 bases between them. The CDR3 covers 14 residues. DNA of the CDR3: TGTGCCAGCAGTAATGGCGGGAACACCGGGGAGCTGTTTTTT. Protein product: CASSNGGNTGELFF.

The chain links TRBV9 to TRBJ2-7; 9 bases line up with TRBD2. The CDR3 is 18 residues long. The germline V gene has CDR1 SGDLS and CDR2 YYNGEE. Trimming took 3 bases from V and 4 from J; bases not matched to a gene: 17. CDR3 region: CASSAGPGASGTGYEQYF. CDR3 DNA sequence: TGTGCCAGCAGCGCAGGGCCGGGGGCTAGCGGGACGGGGTACGAGCAGTACTTC.

The V call is TRBV13, the J call TRBJ1-1; D is perhaps TRBD1 (5 bases). V lost 5 bases to trimming and J lost 0 bases, with 10 bases between them. CDR1 is PRHDT, CDR2 FYEKMQ, per germline (reference sequence). The CDR3 extends over 14 amino acids. The CDR3 DNA reads TGTGCCAGCAGCATGGGACCAATGAACACTGAAGCTTTCTTT. Its protein is CASSMGPMNTEAFF. Variable domain in full (rest from reference TRBV13 and TRBJ1-1): AAGVIQSPRHLIKEKRETATLKCYPIPRHDTVYWYQQGPGQDPQFLISFYEKMQSDKGSIPDRFSAQQFSDYHSELNMSSLELGDSALYFCASSMGPMNTEAFFGQGTRLTVV.

The V call is TRBV9, the J call TRBJ2-1, with TRBD2 identical over 7 bases. There are 15 residues in the CDR3. The J segment lost 6 bases and the V segment lost 1 base, leaving 7 bases of the junction unmatched. Germline CDR1 and CDR2: SGDLS and YYNGEE. CDR3 residues: CASSVNWREGNEQFF. The CDR3, as DNA: TGTGCCAGCAGCGTAAACTGGAGGGAGGGCAATGAGCAGTTCTTC.

V is TRBV19 and J is TRBJ2-4, with 7 positions matching TRBD1. The CDR3 is 14 residues long. CDR1 LNHDA and CDR2 SQIVND come from the germline V gene (reference sequence). The ends lost 1 base at V and 8 bases at J; junction bases unmatched: 5. The CDR3 here is CASSIGQGVDIQYF. As DNA, the CDR3 is TGTGCCAGTAGTATAGGGCAGGGGGTCGACATTCAGTACTTC. Using reference TRBV19 and TRBJ2-4 for the parts outside the CDR3, the full variable domain is DGGITQSPKYLFRKEGQNVTLSCEQNLNHDAMYWYRQDPGQGLRLIYYSQIVNDFQKGDIAEGYSVSREKKESFPLTVTSAQKNPTAFYLCASSIGQGVDIQYFGAGTRLSVL.

The chain employs TRBV27 and TRBJ1-5; 11 bases are a match to TRBD1. The J segment lost 4 bases and the V segment lost 8 bases, leaving 7 bases of the junction unmatched. CDR3 length: 15 amino acids. Germline V gene sequence: CDR1 MNHEY, CDR2 SMNVEV (reference sequence). The CDR3 is CASRRGQGANQPQHF. Here the CDR3 DNA reads TGTGCCAGCCGTAGAGGACAGGGGGCTAATCAGCCCCAGCATTTT.

V gene TRBV30 combines with J gene TRBJ2-3; D uncertain. The CDR3 contains 13 residues. Looked up from germline, CDR1 is GTSNPN and CDR2 is SVGIG (reference sequence). Trimming cost V 0 bases and J 6 bases, with 10 bases left between them. The chain's CDR3 is CAWSVPGSDTQYF. The CDR3 bases are TGTGCCTGGAGTGTCCCAGGATCCGATACGCAGTATTTT.

CDR3 amino acids: CASSLQGLGVSTEAFF. In DNA form, the CDR3 reads TGTGCCAGCAGCTTGCAGGGGTTGGGAGTTAGCACTGAAGCTTTCTTT. The genes are TRBV5-6 and TRBJ1-1; tentative D call: TRBD1 (6 bases). Trimming shortened V by 1 base and J by 4 bases, and 17 bases separated the two germline ends. Germline CDR1 SGHDT, CDR2 YYEEEE. This CDR3 spans 16 amino acids.

The chain has TRBV15 and TRBJ1-3, with 7 positions matching TRBD1. This CDR3 is 16 amino acids long. The germline CDR1 and CDR2 sequences are LNHNV and YYDKDF (reference sequence). V lost 3 bases to trimming and J lost 3 bases; unmatched junction nucleotides: 8. CDR3 bases: TGTGCCACCAGCAGGGCTATTACAGGGGATGGAAACACCATATATTTT. Protein product: CATSRAITGDGNTIYF.

The chain joins TRBV13 to TRBJ2-4; 12 positions agree with TRBD2. V shed 5 bases and J 2 bases; nucleotides not matched to a gene: 4. Germline V gene lookup returns CDR1 PRHDT and CDR2 FYEKMQ (reference sequence). This CDR3 is built from 16 residues. The CDR3 reads CASSPGLAGTKNIQYF. For the CDR3, the DNA is TGTGCCAGCAGCCCGGGACTAGCGGGTACCAAAAACATTCAGTACTTC.

The CDR3 is CSVPPGLTDTQYF. For the CDR3, the DNA is TGCAGCGTTCCCCCGGGACTCACAGATACGCAGTATTTT. This sequence joins TRBV29-1 and TRBJ2-3; D possibly corresponds to TRBD2 (6 bases). Germline V lookup: CDR1 SQVTM, CDR2 ANQGSEA. Between the trimmed V and J ends, which lost 5 bases and 2 bases, there was a span of 11 bases. CDR3 length: 13 amino acids.

The chain carries TRBV27 and TRBJ2-7; 7 bases are a match to TRBD1. V lost 3 bases to trimming and J lost 3 bases; unmatched junction nucleotides: 11. Germline assignment: CDR1 MNHEY and CDR2 SMNVEV (reference sequence). CDR3 size: 16 residues. The CDR3 DNA sequence: TGTGCCAGCAGTTTCCTCACAGGGGCCGCCGTCTACGAGCAGTACTTC. Translation gives CASSFLTGAAVYEQYF.